This T cell receptor beta chain was documented in a study of cytomegalovirus exposure and HLA in healthy donors. Study results and caveats: Across donors, sequencing depth was assumed by presence/absence analyses to be roughly uniform. Rare sequences made up most TCRs, while some public TCRs were found in many donors. Productive status was seen about 90% or about 30% of the time for most TCR beta V segments in an earlier analysis. TCR beta chain V- and J-gene trimming was linked, in a later analysis, to a missense variant in DCLRE1C.

About this clone: As yet, its antigen is unknown.

PCR used 60 Vbeta primers and 13 Jbeta primers. Using immunoSEQ multiplex PCR, the repertoire was profiled, and TCRdb retains in-frame clones only, with some absent. The sample includes some 150,000 clones, roughly 70% of them seen just once. CDR3 length: 17 residues. J lost 2 bases, V lost 3 bases, and 12 bases had no gene match. Germline CDR1 and CDR2: MDHEN and SYDVKM. J is TRBJ1-2 and V is TRBV28; TRBD1 matches at 7 bases. The specimen was PBMCs. The receptor was isolated from a man aged 18-30 years in good health and CMV-seropositive. The CDR3 coding sequence is TGTGCCAGCAGTTTCAAGGACAGGCTCTTGAAGAACTATGGCTACACCTTC. This translates into CASSFKDRLLKNYGYTF.